This T cell receptor beta chain stems from a study of early T cells in non-severe SARS-CoV-2 infection. Background on the study: Unsorted whole-blood RNA was sequenced in bulk, leaving chains unpaired.

Separate cDNA molecules each had unique molecular identifiers attached to them. TCRdb re-called the 5' RACE reads with MiXCR, one entry per CDR3 protein. The sample holds around 50,000 distinct CDR3 sequences, roughly an eighth seen once. CDR1 is DFQATT and CDR2 is SNEGSKA in the germline V gene (reference sequence). This CDR3 is 13 amino acids long. Trimming shortened V by 0 bases and J by 4 bases, and 9 bases separated the two germline ends. This clonotype has a count of ten or more. This chain uses TRBV20-1 with TRBJ2-5; D is unresolved. The sequenced sample consisted of whole blood. This receptor was taken from an adult who was a healthcare worker with PCR-confirmed SARS-CoV-2 infection or an uninfected control (not recorded which). In nucleotides, the CDR3 is TGCAGTGCTAGAGATTCTATACTAGAGACCCAGTACTTC. Protein sequence: CSARDSILETQYF.